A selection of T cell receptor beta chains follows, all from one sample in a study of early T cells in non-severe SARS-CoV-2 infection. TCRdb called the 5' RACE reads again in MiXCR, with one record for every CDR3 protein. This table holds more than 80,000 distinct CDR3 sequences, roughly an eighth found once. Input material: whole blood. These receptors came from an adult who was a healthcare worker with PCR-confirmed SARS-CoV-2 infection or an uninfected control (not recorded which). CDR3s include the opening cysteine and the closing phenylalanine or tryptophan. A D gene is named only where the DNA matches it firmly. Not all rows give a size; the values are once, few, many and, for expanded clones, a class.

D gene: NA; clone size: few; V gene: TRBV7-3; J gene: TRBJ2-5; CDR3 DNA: TGTGCCAGCAGCTTAGATGCGTTTGGGGAGACCCAGTACTTC; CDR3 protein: CASSLDAFGETQYF
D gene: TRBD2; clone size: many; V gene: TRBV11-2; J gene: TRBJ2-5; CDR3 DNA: TGTGCCAGCAGCCGTCGCGGGGGACAAGAGACCCAGTACTTC; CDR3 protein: CASSRRGGQETQYF
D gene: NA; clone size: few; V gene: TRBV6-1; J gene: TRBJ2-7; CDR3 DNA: TGTGCCAGCAAGTTCTACGAGCAGTACTTC; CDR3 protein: CASKFYEQYF
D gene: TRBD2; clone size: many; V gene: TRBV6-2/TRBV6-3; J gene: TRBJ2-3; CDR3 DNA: TGTGCCAGCAGTATGACTAGCGGGGGTGCGGATACGCAGTATTTT; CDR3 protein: CASSMTSGGADTQYF
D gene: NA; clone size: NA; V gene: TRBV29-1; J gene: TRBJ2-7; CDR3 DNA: TGCAGCGTTGTGGGGACCGGACGCTTC; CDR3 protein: CSVVGTGRF
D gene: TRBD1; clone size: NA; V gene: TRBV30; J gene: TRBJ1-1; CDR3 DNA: TGTGCCTGGAACGACAGGGGTGAAGCTTTCTTT; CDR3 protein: CAWNDRGEAFF
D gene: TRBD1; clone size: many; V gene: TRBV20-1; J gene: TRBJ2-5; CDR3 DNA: TGCAGTGCTACCCCGGGACAGGGGGAGACCCAGTACTTC; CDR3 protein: CSATPGQGETQYF
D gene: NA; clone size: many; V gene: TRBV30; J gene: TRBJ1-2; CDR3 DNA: TGTGCCTGGAGTGTACGCACTGAAGGGGCCACCTTC; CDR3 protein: CAWSVRTEGATF
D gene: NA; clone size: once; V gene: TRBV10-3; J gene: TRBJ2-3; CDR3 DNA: TGTGCCATCAGCGGAAAAGGGGATACGCAGTATTTT; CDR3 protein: CAISGKGDTQYF
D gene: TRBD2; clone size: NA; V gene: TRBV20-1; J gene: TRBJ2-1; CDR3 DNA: TGCAGTGCAAGACAACGGGGACTAGGCAATGAGCAGTTCTTC; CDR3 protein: CSARQRGLGNEQFF
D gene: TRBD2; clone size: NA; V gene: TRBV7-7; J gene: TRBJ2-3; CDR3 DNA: TGTGCTAGCAGCTTAGGGACTAGCGGGGGTGAGGATACGCAGTATTTT; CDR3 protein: CASSLGTSGGEDTQYF
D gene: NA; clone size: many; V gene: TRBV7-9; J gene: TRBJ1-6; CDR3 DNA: TGTGCCAGCAGCTTATTAGGCCATGGGAATTCACCCCTCCACTTT; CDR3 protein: CASSLLGHGNSPLHF
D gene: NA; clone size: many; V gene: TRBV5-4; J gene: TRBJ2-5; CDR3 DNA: TGTGCCAGCAATCCCCAGGGCGAGACCCAGTACTTC; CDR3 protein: CASNPQGETQYF
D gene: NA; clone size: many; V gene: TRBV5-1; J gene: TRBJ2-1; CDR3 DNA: TGCGCCAGCACAGGGAGTCCGGACAATGAGCAGTTCTTC; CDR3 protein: CASTGSPDNEQFF
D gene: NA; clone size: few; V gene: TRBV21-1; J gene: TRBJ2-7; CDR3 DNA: TGTGCCAGCTCCCCCGGGGGGATAGGGACAGTGAATTACGAGCAGTACTTC; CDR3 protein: CASSPGGIGTVNYEQYF
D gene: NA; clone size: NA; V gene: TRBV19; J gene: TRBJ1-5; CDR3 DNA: TGTGCCAGTAAGGGCAGCCTCGTGTATCAGCCCCAGCATTTT; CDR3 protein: CASKGSLVYQPQHF
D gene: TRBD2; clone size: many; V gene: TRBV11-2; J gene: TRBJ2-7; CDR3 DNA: TGTGCCAGCAGCCTCCCAGTAGCGGGGGACACCTACGAGCAGTACTTC; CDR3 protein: CASSLPVAGDTYEQYF
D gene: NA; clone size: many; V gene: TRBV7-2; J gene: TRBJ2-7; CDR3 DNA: TGTGCCAGCAGCCCCCCCGGCTACACCTACGAGCAGTACTTC; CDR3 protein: CASSPPGYTYEQYF
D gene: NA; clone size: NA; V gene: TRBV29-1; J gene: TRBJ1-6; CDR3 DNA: TGCAGCGTTCTGCCATTCAATTCACCCCTCCACTTT; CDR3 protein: CSVLPFNSPLHF
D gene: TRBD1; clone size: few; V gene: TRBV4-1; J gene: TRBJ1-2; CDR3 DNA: TGCGCCAGCAGCCAAGCAGGGGGTGACTATGGCTACACCTTC; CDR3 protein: CASSQAGGDYGYTF
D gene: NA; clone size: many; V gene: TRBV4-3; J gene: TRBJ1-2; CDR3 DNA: TGCGCCAGCAGCCGAGAGGTTTTTTCTTATGGCTACACCTTC; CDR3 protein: CASSREVFSYGYTF
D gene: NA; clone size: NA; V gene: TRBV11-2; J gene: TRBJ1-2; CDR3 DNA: TGTGCCAGCAGCTTAGGGACTGCTTACTATGGCTACACCTTC; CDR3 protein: CASSLGTAYYGYTF
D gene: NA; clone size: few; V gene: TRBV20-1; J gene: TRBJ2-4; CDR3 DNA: TGCAGTGCTAGAGATCCGGGGTTGGTCATTCAGTACTTC; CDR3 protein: CSARDPGLVIQYF
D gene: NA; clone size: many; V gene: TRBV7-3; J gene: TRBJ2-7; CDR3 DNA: TGTGCCAGCAGCTCCCAAGGGGGCTACGAGCAGTACTTC; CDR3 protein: CASSSQGGYEQYF
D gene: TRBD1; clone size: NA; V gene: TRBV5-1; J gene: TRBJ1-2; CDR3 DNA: TGCGCCAGCAGCCCGAAGGCCTGGGACAGGTTATATCCAGTAGGCTACACCTTC; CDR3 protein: CASSPKAWDRLYPVGYTF
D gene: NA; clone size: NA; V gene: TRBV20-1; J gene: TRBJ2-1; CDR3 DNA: TGCAGTGCCTATCCGGTGGGGAATGAGCAGTTCTTC; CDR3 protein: CSAYPVGNEQFF
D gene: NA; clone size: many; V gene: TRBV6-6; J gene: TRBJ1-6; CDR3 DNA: TGTGCCAGCAGTTACCCAACAGGACCTAATTCACCCCTCCACTTT; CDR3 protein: CASSYPTGPNSPLHF
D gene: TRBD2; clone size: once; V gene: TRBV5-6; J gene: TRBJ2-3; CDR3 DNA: TGTGCCAGCAGTGGAGCGGGGGCGAACACAGATACGCAGTATTTT; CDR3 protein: CASSGAGANTDTQYF
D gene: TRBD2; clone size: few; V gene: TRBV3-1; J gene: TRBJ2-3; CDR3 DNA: TGTGCCAGCAGCCAAGATCTGGCGGGGGGCCTTCGGGATACGCAGTATTTT; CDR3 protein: CASSQDLAGGLRDTQYF
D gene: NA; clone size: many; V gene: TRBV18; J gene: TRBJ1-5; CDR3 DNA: TGTGCCAGCTCACGGGCAGGGGGCAATCAGCCCCAGCATTTT; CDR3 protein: CASSRAGGNQPQHF
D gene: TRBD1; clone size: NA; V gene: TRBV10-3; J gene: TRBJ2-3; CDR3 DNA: TGTGCCATCGGACAGGGAATGACAGATACGCAGTATTTT; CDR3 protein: CAIGQGMTDTQYF
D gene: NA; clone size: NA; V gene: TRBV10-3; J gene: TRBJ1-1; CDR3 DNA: TGTGCCATCAGTGGGACACAGAACACTGAAGCTTTCTTT; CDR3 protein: CAISGTQNTEAFF
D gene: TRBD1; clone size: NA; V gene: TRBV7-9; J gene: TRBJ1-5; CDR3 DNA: TGTGCCAGCAGCGATACAGGGGGCAGTCAGCCCCAGCATTTT; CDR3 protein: CASSDTGGSQPQHF
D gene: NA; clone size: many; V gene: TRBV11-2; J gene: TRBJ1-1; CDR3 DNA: TGTGCCAGCACCCTAACGGTGAACACTGAAGCTTTCTTT; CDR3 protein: CASTLTVNTEAFF
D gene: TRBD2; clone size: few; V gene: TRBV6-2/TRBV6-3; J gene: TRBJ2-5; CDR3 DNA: TGTGCCAGCAGGGAGGGACTAGCCAGCGAAGAGACCCAGTACTTC; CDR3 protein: CASREGLASEETQYF
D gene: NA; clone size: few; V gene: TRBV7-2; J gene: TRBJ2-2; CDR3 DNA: TGTGCCAGCAGCTTAGGATGGGGGAACACCGGGGAGCTGTTTTTT; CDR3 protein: CASSLGWGNTGELFF
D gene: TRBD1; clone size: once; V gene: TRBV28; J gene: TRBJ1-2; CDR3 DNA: TGTGCCACCCGGGACAGGCATAACTATGGCTACACCTTC; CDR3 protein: CATRDRHNYGYTF
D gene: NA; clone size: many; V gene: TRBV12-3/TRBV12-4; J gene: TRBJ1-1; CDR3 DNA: TGTGCCAGCAGTTTAGACCGGGCCCGTGGGGCTGAAGCTTTCTTT; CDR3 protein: CASSLDRARGAEAFF
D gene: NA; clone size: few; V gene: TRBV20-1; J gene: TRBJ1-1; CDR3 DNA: TGCAGTGCTAGACCCAGGTCGAACACTGAAGCTTTCTTT; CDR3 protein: CSARPRSNTEAFF
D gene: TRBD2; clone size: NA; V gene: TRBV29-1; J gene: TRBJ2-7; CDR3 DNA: TGCAGCGTTGATCGCGGGGGGGCGGGTGAGCAGTACTTC; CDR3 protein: CSVDRGGAGEQYF
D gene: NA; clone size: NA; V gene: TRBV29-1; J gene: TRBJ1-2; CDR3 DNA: TGCAGCGTTGAGGGCAGACACTCTAACTATGGCTACACCTTC; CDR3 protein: CSVEGRHSNYGYTF
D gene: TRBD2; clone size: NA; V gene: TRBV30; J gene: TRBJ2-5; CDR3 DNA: TGTGCCTGGAGATCAACTAGCGGGCAAGAGACCCAGTACTTC; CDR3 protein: CAWRSTSGQETQYF
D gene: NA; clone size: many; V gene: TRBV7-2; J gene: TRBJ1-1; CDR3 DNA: TGTGCCAGCAGGCGAAGGGCGGGCACTGAAGCTTTCTTT; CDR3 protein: CASRRRAGTEAFF
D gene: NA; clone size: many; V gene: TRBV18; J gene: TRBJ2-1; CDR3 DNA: TGTGCCAGCTCACCAATTGACAGGCGGAGCTCCTACAATGAGCAGTTCTTC; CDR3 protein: CASSPIDRRSSYNEQFF
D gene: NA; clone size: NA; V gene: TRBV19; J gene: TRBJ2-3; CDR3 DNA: TGTGCCAGTAGTATCGCCCGCACAGATACGCAGTATTTT; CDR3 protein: CASSIARTDTQYF
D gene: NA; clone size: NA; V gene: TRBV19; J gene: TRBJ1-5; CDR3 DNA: TGTGCCAGTAGTACCGACAGGTGGAATCAGCCCCAGCATTTT; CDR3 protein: CASSTDRWNQPQHF
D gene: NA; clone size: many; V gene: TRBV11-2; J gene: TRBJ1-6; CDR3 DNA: TGTGCCAGCAGCTCGTACACCGGCTCCTATAATTCACCCCTCCACTTT; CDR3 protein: CASSSYTGSYNSPLHF
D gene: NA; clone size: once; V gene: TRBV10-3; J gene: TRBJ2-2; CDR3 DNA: TGTGCCATCAGCGAACCGGGGACCACCGGGGAGCTGTTTTTT; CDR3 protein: CAISEPGTTGELFF
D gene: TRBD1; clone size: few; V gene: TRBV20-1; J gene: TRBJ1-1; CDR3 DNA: TGCAGTGCTAGTCCCCAAGAGACAGGGGCCACTGAAGCTTTCTTT; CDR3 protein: CSASPQETGATEAFF
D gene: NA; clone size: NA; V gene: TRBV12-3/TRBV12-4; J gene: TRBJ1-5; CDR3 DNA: TGTGCCAGCAGTTTAACGGGGGGGCTCCTGGAGTCGCATTTT; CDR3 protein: CASSLTGGLLESHF
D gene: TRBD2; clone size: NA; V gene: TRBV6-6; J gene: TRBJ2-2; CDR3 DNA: TGTGCCAGCAGTTACATACCTAGCGGGGTCGGTGGAACGAACACCGGGGAGCTGTTTTTT; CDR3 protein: CASSYIPSGVGGTNTGELFF
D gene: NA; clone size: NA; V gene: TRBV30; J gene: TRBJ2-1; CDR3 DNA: TGTGCCTGGAGTGTACAACAGGCTGACAATGAGCAGTTCTTC; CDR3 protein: CAWSVQQADNEQFF
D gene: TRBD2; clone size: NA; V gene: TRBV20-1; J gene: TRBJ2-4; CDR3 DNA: TGCAGTGCTGCCGGGAGGGCCTTGATATTAGCCAAAAACATTCAGTACTTC; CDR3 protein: CSAAGRALILAKNIQYF
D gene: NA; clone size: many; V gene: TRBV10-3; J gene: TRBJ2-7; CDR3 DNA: TGTGCCGCCGGGGCTGGGAGTGGTACGGGCGAGCAGTACTTC; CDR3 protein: CAAGAGSGTGEQYF
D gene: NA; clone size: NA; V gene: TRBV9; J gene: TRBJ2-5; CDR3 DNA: TGTGCCAGCAGCCCCAGAGGGACTCCTCGGGAGACCCAGTACTTC; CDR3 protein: CASSPRGTPRETQYF